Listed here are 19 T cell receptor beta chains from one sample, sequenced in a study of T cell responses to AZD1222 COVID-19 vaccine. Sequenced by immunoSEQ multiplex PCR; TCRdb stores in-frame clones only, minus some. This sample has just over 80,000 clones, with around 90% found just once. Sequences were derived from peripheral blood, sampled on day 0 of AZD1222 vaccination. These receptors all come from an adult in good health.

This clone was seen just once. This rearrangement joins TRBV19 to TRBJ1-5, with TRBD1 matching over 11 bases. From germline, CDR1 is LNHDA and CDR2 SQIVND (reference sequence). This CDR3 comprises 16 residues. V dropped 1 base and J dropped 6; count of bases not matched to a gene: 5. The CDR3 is CASSIARTGGPQPQHF. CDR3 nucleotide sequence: TGTGCCAGTAGTATAGCCCGGACAGGGGGCCCTCAGCCCCAGCATTTT.

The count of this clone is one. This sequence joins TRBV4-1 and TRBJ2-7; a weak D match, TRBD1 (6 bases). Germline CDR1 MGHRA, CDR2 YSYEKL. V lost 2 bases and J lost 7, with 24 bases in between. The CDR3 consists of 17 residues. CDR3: CASSQLYRDTRKREQYF. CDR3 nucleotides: TGCGCCAGCAGCCAACTTTACCGGGACACCCGAAAACGGGAGCAGTACTTC.

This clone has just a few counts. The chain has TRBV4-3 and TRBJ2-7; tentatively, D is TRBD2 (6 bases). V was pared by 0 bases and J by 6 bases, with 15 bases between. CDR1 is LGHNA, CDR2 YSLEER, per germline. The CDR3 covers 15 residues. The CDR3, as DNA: TGCGCCAGCAGCCAAGATTTCCGCGGGGTCGGCGAGCAGTACTTC. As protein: CASSQDFRGVGEQYF.

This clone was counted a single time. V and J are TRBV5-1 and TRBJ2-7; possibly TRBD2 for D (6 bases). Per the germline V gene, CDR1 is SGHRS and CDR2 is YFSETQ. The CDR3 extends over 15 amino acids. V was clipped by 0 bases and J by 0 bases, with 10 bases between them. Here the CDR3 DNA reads TGCGCCAGCAGCTTGGTTTCGGGGGACTCCTACGAGCAGTACTTC. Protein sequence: CASSLVSGDSYEQYF.

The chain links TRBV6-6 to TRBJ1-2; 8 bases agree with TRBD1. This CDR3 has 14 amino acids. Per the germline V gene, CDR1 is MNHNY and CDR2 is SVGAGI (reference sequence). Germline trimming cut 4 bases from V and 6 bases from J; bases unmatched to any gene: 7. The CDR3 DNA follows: TGTGCCAGCAGTTTGGACAGGGACAGGAATGGCTACACCTTC. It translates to CASSLDRDRNGYTF.

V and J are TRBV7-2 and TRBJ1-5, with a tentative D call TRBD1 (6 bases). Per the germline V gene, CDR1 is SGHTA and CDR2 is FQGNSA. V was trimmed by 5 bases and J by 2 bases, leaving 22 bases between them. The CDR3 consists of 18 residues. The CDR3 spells CASSPPRGGGGGNQPQHF. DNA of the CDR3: TGTGCCAGCAGCCCCCCTCGAGGGGGAGGCGGAGGCAATCAGCCCCAGCATTTT.

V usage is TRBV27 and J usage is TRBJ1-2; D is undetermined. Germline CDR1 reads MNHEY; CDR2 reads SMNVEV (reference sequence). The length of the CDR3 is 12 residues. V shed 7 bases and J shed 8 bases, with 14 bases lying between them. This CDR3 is CASKPPAGGYTF. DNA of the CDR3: TGTGCCAGCAAACCCCCGGCGGGGGGCTACACCTTC.

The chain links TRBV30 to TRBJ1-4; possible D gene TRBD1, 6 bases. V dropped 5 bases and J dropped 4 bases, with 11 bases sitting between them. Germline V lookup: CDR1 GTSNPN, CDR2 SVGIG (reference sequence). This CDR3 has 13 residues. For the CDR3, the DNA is TGTGCCTGGGGCAGGGGCCATAATGAAAAACTGTTTTTT. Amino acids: CAWGRGHNEKLFF.

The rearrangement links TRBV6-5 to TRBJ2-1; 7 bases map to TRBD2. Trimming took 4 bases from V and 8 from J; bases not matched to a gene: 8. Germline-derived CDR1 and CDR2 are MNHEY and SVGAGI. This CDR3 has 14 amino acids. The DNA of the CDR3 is TGTGCCAGCAGTTCCTGGACTAGGTTCCATGAGCAGTTCTTC. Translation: CASSSWTRFHEQFF.

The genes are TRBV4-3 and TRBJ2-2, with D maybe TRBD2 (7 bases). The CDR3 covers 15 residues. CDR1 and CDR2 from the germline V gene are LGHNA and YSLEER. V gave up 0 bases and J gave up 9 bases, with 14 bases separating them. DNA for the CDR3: TGCGCCAGCAGCCAAGAGGGGGGCGGGGGCAGGGAGCTGTTTTTT. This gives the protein CASSQEGGGGRELFF.

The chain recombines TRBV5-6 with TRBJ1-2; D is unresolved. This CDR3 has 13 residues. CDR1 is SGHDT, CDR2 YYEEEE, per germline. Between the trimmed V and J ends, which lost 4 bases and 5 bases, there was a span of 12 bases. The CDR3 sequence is CASSQQRMYGYTF. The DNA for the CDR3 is TGTGCCAGCAGCCAGCAGAGGATGTATGGCTACACCTTC.

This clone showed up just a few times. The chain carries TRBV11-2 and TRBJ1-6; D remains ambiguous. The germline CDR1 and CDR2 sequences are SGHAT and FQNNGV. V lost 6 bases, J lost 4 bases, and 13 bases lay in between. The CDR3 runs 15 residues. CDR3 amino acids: CASSPREWYNSPLHF. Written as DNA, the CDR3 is TGTGCCAGCAGTCCGCGGGAGTGGTATAATTCACCCCTCCACTTT.

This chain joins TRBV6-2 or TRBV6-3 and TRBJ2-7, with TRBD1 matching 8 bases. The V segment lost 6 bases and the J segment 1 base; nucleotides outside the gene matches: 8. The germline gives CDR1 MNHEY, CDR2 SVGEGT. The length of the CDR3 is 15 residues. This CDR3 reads CASSEDRGSSYEQYF. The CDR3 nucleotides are TGTGCCAGCAGCGAAGACAGGGGTTCGTCCTACGAGCAGTACTTC.

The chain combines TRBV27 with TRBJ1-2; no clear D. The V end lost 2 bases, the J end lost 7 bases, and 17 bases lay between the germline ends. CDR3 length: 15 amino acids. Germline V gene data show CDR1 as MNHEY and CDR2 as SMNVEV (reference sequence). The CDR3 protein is CASSLDYGLSSGYTF. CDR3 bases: TGTGCCAGCAGTTTAGATTACGGATTGAGCTCTGGCTACACCTTC.

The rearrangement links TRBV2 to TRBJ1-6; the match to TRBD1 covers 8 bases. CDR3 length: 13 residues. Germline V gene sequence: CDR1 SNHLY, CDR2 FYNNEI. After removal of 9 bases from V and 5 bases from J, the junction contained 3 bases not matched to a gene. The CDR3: CASQGADNSPLHF. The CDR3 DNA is TGTGCCAGTCAGGGGGCTGATAATTCACCCCTCCACTTT.

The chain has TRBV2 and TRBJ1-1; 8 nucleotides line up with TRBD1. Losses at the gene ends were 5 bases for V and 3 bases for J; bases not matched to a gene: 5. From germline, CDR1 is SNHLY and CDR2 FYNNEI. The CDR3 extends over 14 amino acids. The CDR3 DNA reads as TGTGCCAGCAGTAGACAGGGGCGATACACTGAAGCTTTCTTT. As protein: CASSRQGRYTEAFF.

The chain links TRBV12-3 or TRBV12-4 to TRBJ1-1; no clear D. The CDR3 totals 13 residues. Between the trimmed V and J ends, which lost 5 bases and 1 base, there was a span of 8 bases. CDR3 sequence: CASSLTTNTEAFF. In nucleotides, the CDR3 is TGTGCCAGCAGTCTGACGACGAACACTGAAGCTTTCTTT.

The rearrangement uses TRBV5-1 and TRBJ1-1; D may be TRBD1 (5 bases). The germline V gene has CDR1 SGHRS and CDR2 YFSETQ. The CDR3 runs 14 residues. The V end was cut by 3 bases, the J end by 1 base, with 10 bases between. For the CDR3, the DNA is TGCGCCAGCAGCTCCGGGACGGGGAACACTGAAGCTTTCTTT. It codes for CASSSGTGNTEAFF.

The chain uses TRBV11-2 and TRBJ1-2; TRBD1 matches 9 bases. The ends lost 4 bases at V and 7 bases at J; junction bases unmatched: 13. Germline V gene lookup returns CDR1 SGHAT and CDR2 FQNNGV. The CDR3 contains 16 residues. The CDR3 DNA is TGTGCCAGCAGCTCACATCCAGGGACAGGGAATGGTGGCTACACCTTC. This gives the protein CASSSHPGTGNGGYTF.